Shown below are 21 T cell receptor beta chains from a single sample sequenced in a study of spatial heterogeneity in lung cancer. MiXCR, run by TCRdb on the 5' RACE reads, gives a single entry per CDR3 protein. The sample has around 66,000 distinct CDR3 sequences; approximately 6% are singletons. Time point given: sample taken at primary tumor resection. The material sequenced was PBMCs, taken at surgery. The source is a female donor with early-stage non-small cell lung cancer.

J is TRBJ2-3 and V is TRBV19; possible D gene TRBD2, 6 bases. The V end lost 9 bases, the J end lost 2 bases, and 12 bases lay between the germline ends. Per germline, CDR1 LNHDA and CDR2 SQIVND (reference sequence). This CDR3 is 13 amino acids long. CDR3 DNA: TGTGCCAGCCGACGGGACTCCACAGATACGCAGTATTTT. As protein: CASRRDSTDTQYF.

The V gene is TRBV3-1, the J gene TRBJ1-2, with TRBD1 identical over 9 bases. The V gene end was trimmed by 4 bases and the J gene end by 4 bases; junction bases not matched to a gene: 7. The CDR3 has 15 amino acids. Germline assignment: CDR1 LGHDT and CDR2 YNNKEL (reference sequence). CDR3 bases: TGTGCCAGCAGCCCCGTGACAGGGGGTGGCTATGGCTACACCTTC. It encodes CASSPVTGGGYGYTF.

Many counts were recorded for this clonotype. The chain employs TRBV12-3 or TRBV12-4 and TRBJ1-5; maybe TRBD1 (5 bases). With 3 bases removed from V and 7 bases from J, the gap between germline ends came to 13 bases. CDR3 length: 14 residues. The CDR3, as DNA: TGTGCCAGCAGTTTGGCGTTCGAGGGGCAGCCCCAGCATTTT. It codes for CASSLAFEGQPQHF.

This clonotype was counted ten times or more. CDR3 amino acids: CSVEEFGRTKNIQYF. The CDR3 bases are TGCAGCGTTGAAGAGTTCGGGAGAACCAAAAACATTCAGTACTTC. This chain joins TRBV29-1 and TRBJ2-4, with D maybe TRBD2 (6 bases). There are 15 residues in the CDR3. Germline CDR1 and CDR2: SQVTM and ANQGSEA. Trimming removed 0 bases from V and 2 bases from J, with 11 bases in between. The full variable domain, its missing parts supplied by reference TRBV29-1 and TRBJ2-4, is SAVISQKPSRDICQRGTSLTIQCQVDSQVTMMFWYRQQPGQSLTLIATANQGSEATYESGFVIDKFPISRPNLTFSTLTVSNMSPEDSSIYLCSVEEFGRTKNIQYFGAGTRLSVL.

In its sample, this clonotype was seen a few times. The chain is built from TRBV7-3 and TRBJ2-2; possibly TRBD2 for D (6 bases). V lost 5 bases to trimming and J lost 0 bases, with 16 bases between them. Germline V gene lookup returns CDR1 SGHTA and CDR2 FQGTGA. The CDR3 is made up of 17 amino acids. The CDR3 bases are TGTGCCAGCAGCCCACTCTGGGGGGACCCGAACACCGGGGAGCTGTTTTTT. Amino acid sequence: CASSPLWGDPNTGELFF.

This clonotype came up many times. V is TRBV28 and J is TRBJ2-3; 7 bases are a match to TRBD2. The CDR3 extends over 13 amino acids. Germline values: CDR1 MDHEN, CDR2 SYDVKM. V trimming: 6 bases; J trimming: 0 bases; junction bases outside the gene matches: 0. The CDR3 DNA reads TGTGCCAGCAGGGGGGGGAGCACAGATACGCAGTATTTT. It is translated as CASRGGSTDTQYF. The full variable domain, in which reference TRBV28 and TRBJ2-3 provide the parts outside the CDR3, is DVKVTQSSRYLVKRTGEKVFLECVQDMDHENMFWYRQDPGLGLRLIYFSYDVKMKEKGDIPEGYSVSREKKERFSLILESASTNQTSMYLCASRGGSTDTQYFGPGTRLTVL.

The sample holds many counts of this clonotype. This rearrangement joins TRBV7-8 to TRBJ1-1; weak D call: TRBD1 (5 bases). Trimming removed 5 bases at V and 12 bases at J, with 25 bases between. The CDR3 is made up of 15 amino acids. Germline CDR1 SGHVS, CDR2 FQNEAQ. In DNA form, the CDR3 reads TGTGCCAGCAGCCCAGGAGTATTAATCCAGGGAGGTACTTTCTTT. Residues: CASSPGVLIQGGTFF.

The chain is built from TRBV9 and TRBJ2-1; 7 bases are shared with TRBD2. Looked up from germline, CDR1 is SGDLS and CDR2 is YYNGEE. The CDR3 sequence is 20 residues long. V dropped 2 bases and J dropped 2; count of bases not matched to a gene: 19. The CDR3 nucleotides read TGTGCCAGCAGCGTCCCGGATCGGGCTAGCGGACCTAACGCCTACAATGAGCAGTTCTTC. Amino acids: CASSVPDRASGPNAYNEQFF.

This clonotype was counted ten times or more. V is TRBV7-9 and J is TRBJ2-7; D is perhaps TRBD1 or TRBD2 (5 bases each). This CDR3 comprises 14 residues. CDR1 is SEHNR, CDR2 FQNEAQ, per germline (reference sequence). Trimming took off 4 bases at V and 1 base at J, with 11 bases between the two ends. CDR3 amino acids: CASSSGRTSYEQYF. Written as DNA, the CDR3 is TGTGCCAGCAGCTCGGGACGGACGTCCTACGAGCAGTACTTC.

This clonotype was observed a handful of times. The chain combines TRBV5-1 with TRBJ1-6; no firm D call. This CDR3 region has 16 residues. V lost 0 bases and J 8 bases, leaving 15 bases between the germline ends. CDR1 is SGHRS, CDR2 YFSETQ, per germline. This CDR3 reads CASSLAGRLKDSPLHF. Written as DNA, the CDR3 is TGCGCCAGCAGCTTGGCCGGACGGCTCAAGGATTCACCCCTCCACTTT. The full variable domain, rest sourced from reference TRBV5-1 and TRBJ1-6, is KAGVTQTPRYLIKTRGQQVTLSCSPISGHRSVSWYQQTPGQGLQFLFEYFSETQRNKGNFPGRFSGRQFSNSRSEMNVSTLELGDSALYLCASSLAGRLKDSPLHFGNGTRLTVT.

This clonotype was picked up many times. This chain joins TRBV20-1 and TRBJ1-1, with D maybe TRBD1 (5 bases). This CDR3 spans 12 amino acids. V gave up 3 bases and J gave up 4 bases, with 9 bases separating them. Germline V CDR1 and CDR2: DFQATT, SNEGSKA (reference sequence). DNA for the CDR3: TGCAGTGCTAGCTGGGGCCTCACTGAAGCTTTCTTT. This sequence encodes CSASWGLTEAFF.

At least ten counts were recorded for this clonotype. The chain couples TRBV12-3 or TRBV12-4 to TRBJ2-2; D call uncertain. V lost 5 bases, J lost 4 bases, and 17 bases lay in between. The CDR3 is 16 residues long. CDR3 DNA: TGTGCCAGCAGTCCGCCCGCCTCTATGTCCACCGGGGAGCTGTTTTTT. It is translated as CASSPPASMSTGELFF.

This clonotype was counted a few times. The chain uses TRBV12-3 or TRBV12-4 and TRBJ2-2; perhaps TRBD1 as D (5 bases). Trimming left V 5 bases short and J 4 bases short, with 11 bases between. This CDR3 region has 14 residues. The CDR3 DNA reads TGTGCCAGCAGTCCCCACAGGAGCACCGGGGAGCTGTTTTTT. It translates to CASSPHRSTGELFF.

This clonotype was detected only a few times. The chain employs TRBV6-5 and TRBJ1-1; the match to TRBD1 covers 8 bases. The CDR3 sequence is 16 residues long. The V gene end was trimmed by 0 bases and the J gene end by 4 bases; junction bases not matched to a gene: 7. Germline V gives CDR1 MNHEY, CDR2 SVGAGI. Here the CDR3 DNA reads TGTGCCAGCAGTTACTCGGTAGCTGACAGGGGCACTGAAGCTTTCTTT. This encodes CASSYSVADRGTEAFF.

This clonotype was seen ten or more times. This chain uses TRBV5-1 with TRBJ2-1, with no clear D. CDR3 length equals 14 residues. V shed 3 bases and J shed 4 bases, with 11 bases lying between them. In germline, CDR1 is SGHRS, CDR2 YFSETQ. CDR3 residues: CASSSQDQYNEQFF. CDR3 nucleotide sequence: TGCGCCAGCAGCTCCCAGGACCAGTACAATGAGCAGTTCTTC.

Concerning this clonotype: This sequence may be a read error, since a much larger clone differs from it by one base. The conserved phenylalanine or tryptophan normally closing the CDR3 is absent here, so this likely arose from a read error. The chain couples TRBV28 to TRBJ1-1, with D unclear. Germline V gene sequence: CDR1 MDHEN, CDR2 SYDVKM. The V end lost 8 bases, the J end lost 1 base, and 14 bases lay between the germline ends. This CDR3 region has 14 residues. DNA of the CDR3: TGTGCCAGCGGCCCGTGGGCACGGAACACTGAAGCTTTCTCT. Its translation: CASGPWARNTEAFS.

By sample fraction, this clonotype is medium-sized (0.01 to 0.1%). J is TRBJ2-2 and V is TRBV12-3 or TRBV12-4; possible D gene TRBD1, 5 bases. The CDR3 is 11 amino acids. The germline V and J ends were trimmed by 6 bases and 6 bases, with 5 bases remaining between them. The CDR3 DNA is TGTGCCAGCAGCAGGGCCGGGGAGCTGTTTTTT. Amino acid sequence: CASSRAGELFF.

This clonotype was counted many times. V usage is TRBV7-2 and J usage is TRBJ1-1; no firm D call. The germline CDR1 and CDR2 sequences are SGHTA and FQGNSA. The CDR3 totals 13 residues. V was trimmed by 5 bases and J by 1 base, leaving 8 bases between them. CDR3 sequence reads: CASSADGNTEAFF. The DNA of the CDR3 is TGTGCCAGCAGCGCCGACGGGAACACTGAAGCTTTCTTT.

In this sample, this clonotype turned up many times. CDR3 nucleotide sequence: TGCAGTGTCGCGGGGGGGAGCCACGAGCAGTACTTC. Its protein product is CSVAGGSHEQYF. The chain is built from TRBV20-1 and TRBJ2-7, with TRBD2 identical over 9 bases. Trimming at V came to 7 bases and at J to 5 bases, leaving 6 bases not matched to a gene. Germline CDR1 DFQATT, CDR2 SNEGSKA (reference sequence). The CDR3 is made up of 12 amino acids.

There are many counts of this clonotype. The rearrangement uses TRBV7-8 and TRBJ2-5, with a possible D match to TRBD2 (5 bases). The CDR3 extends over 15 amino acids. Trimming left V 5 bases short and J 1 base short, with 14 bases between. In germline, CDR1 is SGHVS, CDR2 FQNEAQ. CDR3 in amino acids: CASSQFMGSQETQYF. CDR3 nucleotides: TGTGCCAGCAGCCAATTTATGGGGAGCCAAGAGACCCAGTACTTC.

This clonotype has more than one count but fewer than ten. CDR3 loop: CASSPRAGGETEAFF. The CDR3 coding sequence is TGTGCCAGCTCACCTCGAGCAGGGGGAGAGACTGAAGCTTTCTTT. This chain connects TRBV18 to TRBJ1-1; the match to TRBD1 covers 7 bases. J was trimmed by 5 bases and V by 3 bases; bases with no gene match: 9. The CDR3 runs 15 residues. Looked up from germline, CDR1 is KGHSH and CDR2 is LQKENI.